The 17 T cell receptor beta chains below all came from one sample that was sequenced in a study of T cell responses to AZD1222 COVID-19 vaccine (dated by TCRdb to the early 2020s). The meaning of the sample's time point label: baseline before first vaccination. What this sample's treatment or condition label stands for: meningococcal conjugate vaccine given as trial control. Libraries came from the immunoSEQ multiplex PCR assay. Not all clones reach the TCRdb copy of this immuneACCESS table, which keeps in-frame sequences only. Checked studies attribute under half of the gap to unresolved V genes and leave the rest unexplained. This sample holds nearly 90,000 clones; 80% to 90% were observed only once. Of the sample, around 10% is held by the ten largest clones. Sequenced here: peripheral blood, sampled on day 0 of MenACWY control vaccination. The receptors come from an adult in good health.

The rearrangement joins TRBV7-9 to TRBJ2-5; 7 bases map to TRBD2. Germline CDR1 reads SEHNR; CDR2 reads FQNEAQ (reference sequence). The V and J ends lost 5 bases and 1 base, in that order; junction bases with no gene match: 1. This CDR3 comprises 13 residues. This chain's CDR3 is CASSGGVQETQYF. CDR3 DNA: TGTGCCAGCAGCGGGGGGGTCCAAGAGACCCAGTACTTC.

This clone was recorded once. The chain combines TRBV29-1 with TRBJ2-3; either TRBD1 or TRBD2 may fit D (6 bases each). V was trimmed by 1 base and J by 1 base, leaving 12 bases between them. Germline CDR1 and CDR2: SQVTM and ANQGSEA. The CDR3 runs 15 residues. The DNA of the CDR3 is TGCAGCGTTGAAGGAGGGGGGATGGGCACAGATACGCAGTATTTT. It yields the protein CSVEGGGMGTDTQYF.

Only one count was recorded for this clone. The rearrangement uses TRBV19 and TRBJ1-5; D remains unclear. In germline, CDR1 is LNHDA, CDR2 SQIVND (reference sequence). V lost 5 bases and J lost 1, with 15 bases in between. This CDR3 comprises 16 residues. CDR3 DNA: TGTGCCAGTAGTTCCCGGCCGAAGGGAAGCAATCAGCCCCAGCATTTT. Translating gives CASSSRPKGSNQPQHF.

This clone has a handful of counts. One end of the junction varies from germline; a read error may be responsible. This sequence joins TRBV5-4 and TRBJ2-5; possibly TRBD1 or TRBD2 for D (6 bases each). The CDR3 extends over 16 amino acids. CDR1 and CDR2 (germline): SGHNT, YYREEE (reference sequence). The CDR3 DNA reads TGTGCCAGCACCTTGGGGGGTCAGGGGTTTCAAGAGACCCAGTACTTC. Amino acid sequence: CASTLGGQGFQETQYF.

V gene TRBV6-5 combines with J gene TRBJ1-2, with 8 bases matching TRBD1. Losses at the gene ends were 5 bases for V and 2 bases for J; bases not matched to a gene: 4. CDR1 and CDR2 from the germline V gene are MNHEY and SVGAGI. This CDR3 is 14 amino acids long. CDR3 residues: CASSPRDRNYGYTF. CDR3 coding DNA: TGTGCCAGCAGTCCAAGGGACAGGAACTATGGCTACACCTTC.

CDR3: CASAENNSPLHF. CDR3 coding DNA: TGTGCCAGTGCGGAGAATAATTCACCCCTCCACTTT. J is TRBJ1-6 and V is TRBV19; D call uncertain. The length of the CDR3 is 12 residues. The V and J ends lost 8 bases and 5 bases respectively, with 7 bases between them. The germline V gene has CDR1 LNHDA and CDR2 SQIVND (reference sequence).

The V gene is TRBV14, the J gene TRBJ2-7; weak D call: TRBD1 (5 bases). Deletions cut 5 bases from V and 1 base from J, with 9 bases between. Germline lookup yields CDR1 SGHDN and CDR2 FVKESK. The CDR3 runs 13 residues. The CDR3 loop reads CASSITGSYEQYF. The CDR3 DNA follows: TGTGCCAGCAGCATTACAGGTTCCTACGAGCAGTACTTC.

This sequence joins TRBV7-2 and TRBJ2-1; TRBD1 is a possible D gene (6 bases). The CDR3 is 13 residues long. V was trimmed by 5 bases and J by 6 bases, leaving 11 bases between them. CDR1 and CDR2 (germline): SGHTA, FQGNSA. Here the CDR3 reads CASSGPQGNEQFF. CDR3 in DNA: TGTGCCAGCAGCGGACCACAGGGCAATGAGCAGTTCTTC.

In its sample, this clone was seen a few times. The V gene is TRBV3-1 (or the pseudogene TRBV3-2), the J gene TRBJ2-7, with D perhaps TRBD1 (5 bases). Germline V gene lookup returns CDR1 LGHDT and CDR2 YNNKEL (reference sequence). Deletions cut 1 base from V and 6 bases from J, with 13 bases between. This CDR3 has 14 amino acids. The CDR3 DNA reads TGTGCCAGCAGCCAAGGGGGCAGGGCCGGCGAGCAGTACTTC. Residues: CASSQGGRAGEQYF.

V and J are TRBV5-5 and TRBJ1-5; 8 nucleotides align to TRBD1. Germline lookup yields CDR1 SGHKS and CDR2 YYEKEE (reference sequence). The V and J ends lost 2 bases and 5 bases, in that order; junction bases with no gene match: 6. CDR3 length: 15 residues. The chain's CDR3 is CASSFGQGRDQPQHF. The CDR3 DNA reads as TGTGCCAGCAGCTTCGGACAGGGCCGGGATCAGCCCCAGCATTTT. Drawing the rest from reference TRBV5-5 and TRBJ1-5, the complete variable domain is DAGVTQSPTHLIKTRGQQVTLRCSPISGHKSVSWYQQVLGQGPQFIFQYYEKEERGRGNFPDRFSARQFPNYSSELNVNALLLGDSALYLCASSFGQGRDQPQHFGDGTRLSIL.

V gene TRBV6-1 combines with J gene TRBJ2-2, with TRBD1 as a possible D gene (5 bases). The CDR3 runs 15 residues. Trimming took 2 bases from V and 6 from J, leaving 13 bases between them. Germline CDR1 is MNHNS and CDR2 is SASEGT. This CDR3 is CASSERGNTPGELFF. Written as DNA, the CDR3 is TGTGCCAGCAGTGAAAGGGGAAACACCCCCGGGGAGCTGTTTTTT.

The rearrangement uses TRBV3-1 (or the pseudogene TRBV3-2) and TRBJ1-4; the D is unclear. The CDR3 runs to 14 residues. The V end lost 3 bases, the J end lost 5 bases, and 10 bases lay between the germline ends. The germline CDR1 and CDR2 sequences are LGHDT and YNNKEL (reference sequence). The CDR3 protein is CASSQVPENEKLFF. Here the CDR3 DNA reads TGTGCCAGCAGCCAGGTTCCAGAGAATGAAAAACTGTTTTTT.

This clone appeared a few times. The gene calls are TRBV3-1 (or the pseudogene TRBV3-2) and TRBJ1-1; TRBD1 agrees at 8 bases. V dropped 3 bases and J dropped 8; count of bases not matched to a gene: 8. This CDR3 is 14 amino acids long. The germline V gene has CDR1 LGHDT and CDR2 YNNKEL (reference sequence). The CDR3 nucleotides are TGTGCCAGCAGCCACAGACAGGGGAGTAAAGAAGCTTTCTTT. It specifies CASSHRQGSKEAFF.

J is TRBJ1-1 and V is TRBV19, with D possibly being TRBD1 (5 bases). CDR3 length: 14 amino acids. Germline loops: CDR1 LNHDA, CDR2 SQIVND (reference sequence). The ends were cut back, 7 bases at V and 0 bases at J, with 12 bases in the middle. CDR3 protein: CASTMGQVNTEAFF. The CDR3 coding sequence is TGTGCCAGTACCATGGGGCAGGTGAACACTGAAGCTTTCTTT.

The rearrangement joins TRBV7-2 to TRBJ1-6; no definite D call. The CDR3 length is 13 residues. Germline V gives CDR1 SGHTA, CDR2 FQGNSA. V lost 5 bases to trimming and J lost 9 bases, with 11 bases between them. CDR3 bases: TGTGCCAGCAGCCCAACGACAACTTCACCCCTCCACTTT. As protein: CASSPTTTSPLHF.

The chain recombines TRBV18 with TRBJ1-6; the D gene is possibly TRBD1 (5 bases). Germline-derived CDR1 and CDR2 are KGHSH and LQKENI. The CDR3 loop spans 13 amino acids. V lost 2 bases to trimming and J lost 10 bases, with 9 bases between them. DNA for the CDR3: TGTGCCAGCTCACCAGGGGGACCCTCACCCCTCCACTTT. This codes for CASSPGGPSPLHF.

V usage is TRBV19 and J usage is TRBJ1-2, with D perhaps matching TRBD1 (5 bases). Germline loops: CDR1 LNHDA, CDR2 SQIVND (reference sequence). The CDR3 is 14 residues long. V was pared by 0 bases and J by 8 bases, with 13 bases between. Here the CDR3 DNA reads TGTGCCAGTAGTATAGATCGAGGGGCTCAAGGCTACACCTTC. Translated, it gives CASSIDRGAQGYTF.